Below, 3 T cell receptor beta chains from the same sample are listed, as sequenced in a study of identical twins. TCRdb processed the 5' RACE reads anew with MiXCR; each CDR3 protein has one entry. The repertoire has roughly 710,000 distinct CDR3 sequences, 6% to 6.5% of them found once; the top ten carry 1.5% to 2%. The specimen was naive T cells sorted from blood. These TCRs come from a man aged 18-30 years in good health.

Worth noting for this clonotype: Being one base from a much bigger clone, this may be a read error. This chain connects TRBV6-1 to TRBJ2-1; 9 bases align to TRBD1. The V gene end was trimmed by 8 bases and the J gene end by 6 bases; junction bases not matched to a gene: 8. The CDR3 consists of 14 residues. In germline, CDR1 is MNHNS, CDR2 SASEGT. In nucleotides, the CDR3 is TGTGCCAGCGGGGGGACAGGGTTAGTCAATGAGCAGTTCTTC. Translation: CASGGTGLVNEQFF.

V is TRBV7-6 and J is TRBJ1-1; D not resolved. This CDR3 is 13 amino acids long. Per the germline V gene, CDR1 is SGHVS and CDR2 is FNYEAQ. V was cut by 4 bases and J by 5 bases, with 11 bases left in between. As DNA, the CDR3 is TGTGCCAGCAGCTCCCCCCCCGGGACTGAAGCTTTCTTT. Translated: CASSSPPGTEAFF.

This clonotype was counted at least ten times. This chain uses TRBV28 with TRBJ2-7; D is possibly TRBD1 (6 bases). Germline V gene lookup returns CDR1 MDHEN and CDR2 SYDVKM. CDR3 size: 14 residues. With 8 bases removed from V and 5 bases from J, the gap between germline ends came to 19 bases. This CDR3 is CASLPDTGYNEQYF. Here the CDR3 DNA reads TGTGCCAGCCTGCCGGACACAGGGTACAACGAGCAGTACTTC. Combining the CDR3 with reference TRBV28 and TRBJ2-7 gives the whole variable domain DVKVTQSSRYLVKRTGEKVFLECVQDMDHENMFWYRQDPGLGLRLIYFSYDVKMKEKGDIPEGYSVSREKKERFSLILESASTNQTSMYLCASLPDTGYNEQYFGPGTRLTVT.